This T cell receptor (beta chain) originates from a study of identical twins. This clonotype was detected a few times. Its specificity is unknown. Per germline, CDR1 SGHTA and CDR2 FQGNSA. V dropped 1 base and J dropped 5 bases, with 12 bases sitting between them. The CDR3 is 15 amino acids. A universal primer site was incorporated via template switching, and the cDNA contained unique molecular identifiers. TCRdb processed the 5' RACE reads anew with MiXCR; each CDR3 protein has one entry. The sample lists around 960,000 distinct CDR3 sequences, more than 9% occurring once. Broader study findings: Out-of-frame alpha sequences shared between twins exhibited an excess of low generation probability. In drawing conclusions, the study used cross-sectional statistical analysis and did not follow the same donors. Fewer insertions marked abundant cord blood beta clonotypes; young adult naive trended weakly, memory not at all.

This sample was also put to use in a study of yellow fever vaccine responses in identical twins.

Sequenced: PBMCs. This clonotype was sampled from a woman aged 18-29 years in good health. The V call is TRBV7-2, the J call TRBJ2-1, with D perhaps TRBD1 or TRBD2 (6 bases each). The CDR3 is CASSLEGRGHNEQFF. CDR3 bases: TGTGCCAGCAGCTTAGAGGGACGGGGGCACAATGAGCAGTTCTTC.